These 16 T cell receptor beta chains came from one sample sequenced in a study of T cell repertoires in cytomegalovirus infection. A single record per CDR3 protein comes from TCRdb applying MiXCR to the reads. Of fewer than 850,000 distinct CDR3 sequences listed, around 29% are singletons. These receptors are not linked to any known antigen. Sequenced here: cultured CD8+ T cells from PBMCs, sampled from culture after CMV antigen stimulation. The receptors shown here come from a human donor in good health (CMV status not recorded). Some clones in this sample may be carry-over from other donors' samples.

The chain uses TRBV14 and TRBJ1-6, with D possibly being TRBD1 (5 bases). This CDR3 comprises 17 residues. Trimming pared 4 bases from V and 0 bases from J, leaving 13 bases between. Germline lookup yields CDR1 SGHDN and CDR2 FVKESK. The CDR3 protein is CASSPSTVLSYNSPLHF. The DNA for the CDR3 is TGTGCCAGCAGCCCATCGACAGTCCTCTCCTATAATTCACCCCTCCACTTT.

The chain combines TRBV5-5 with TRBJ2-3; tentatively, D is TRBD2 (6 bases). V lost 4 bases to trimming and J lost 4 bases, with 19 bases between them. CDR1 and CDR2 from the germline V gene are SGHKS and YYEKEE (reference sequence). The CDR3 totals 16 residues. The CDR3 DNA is TGTGCCAGCAGCGGAAGGGACTCCTTCGCACCAGATACGCAGTATTTT. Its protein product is CASSGRDSFAPDTQYF.

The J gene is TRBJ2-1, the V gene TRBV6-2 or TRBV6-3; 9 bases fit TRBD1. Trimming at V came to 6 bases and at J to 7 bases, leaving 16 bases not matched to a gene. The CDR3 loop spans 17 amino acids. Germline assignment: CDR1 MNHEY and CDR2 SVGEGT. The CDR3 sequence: CASSRTGAVYEGNEQFF. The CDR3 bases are TGTGCCAGCAGCCGGACAGGGGCCGTCTACGAAGGGAATGAGCAGTTCTTC.

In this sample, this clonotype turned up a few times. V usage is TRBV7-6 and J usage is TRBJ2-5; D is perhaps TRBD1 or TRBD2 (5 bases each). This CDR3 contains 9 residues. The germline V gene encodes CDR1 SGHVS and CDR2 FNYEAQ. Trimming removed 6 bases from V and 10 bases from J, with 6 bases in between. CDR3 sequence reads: CASRGDQYF. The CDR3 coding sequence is TGTGCCAGCAGGGGGGACCAGTACTTC.

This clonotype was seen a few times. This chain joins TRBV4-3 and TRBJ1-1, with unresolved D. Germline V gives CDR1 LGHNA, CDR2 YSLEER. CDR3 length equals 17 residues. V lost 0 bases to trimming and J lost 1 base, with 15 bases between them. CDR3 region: CASSQDPVVLQNTEAFF. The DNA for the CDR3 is TGCGCCAGCAGCCAAGATCCGGTCGTCCTACAGAACACTGAAGCTTTCTTT.

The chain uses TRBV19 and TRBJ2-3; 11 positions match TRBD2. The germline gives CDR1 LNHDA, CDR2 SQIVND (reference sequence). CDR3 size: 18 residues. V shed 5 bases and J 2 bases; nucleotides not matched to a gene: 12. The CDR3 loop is CASSAPLTSGGNTDTQYF. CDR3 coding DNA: TGTGCCAGTAGTGCCCCACTTACTAGCGGGGGCAACACAGATACGCAGTATTTT. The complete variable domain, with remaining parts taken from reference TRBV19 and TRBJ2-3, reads DGGITQSPKYLFRKEGQNVTLSCEQNLNHDAMYWYRQDPGQGLRLIYYSQIVNDFQKGDIAEGYSVSREKKESFPLTVTSAQKNPTAFYLCASSAPLTSGGNTDTQYFGPGTRLTVL.

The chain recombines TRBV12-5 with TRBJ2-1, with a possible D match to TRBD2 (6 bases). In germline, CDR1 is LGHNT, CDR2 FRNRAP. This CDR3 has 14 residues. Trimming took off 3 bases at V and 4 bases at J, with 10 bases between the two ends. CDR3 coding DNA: TGTGCTAGTGGTTTTGACGGGGGTTACAATGAGCAGTTCTTC. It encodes CASGFDGGYNEQFF. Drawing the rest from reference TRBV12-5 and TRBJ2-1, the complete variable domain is DARVTQTPRHKVTEMGQEVTMRCQPILGHNTVFWYRQTMMQGLELLAYFRNRAPLDDSGMPKDRFSAEMPDATLATLKIQPSEPRDSAVYFCASGFDGGYNEQFFGPGTRLTVL.

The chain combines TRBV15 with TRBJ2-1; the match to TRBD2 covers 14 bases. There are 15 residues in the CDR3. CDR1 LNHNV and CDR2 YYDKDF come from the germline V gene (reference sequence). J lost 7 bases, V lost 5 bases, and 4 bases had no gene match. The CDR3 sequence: CATSEGTSGGNEQFF. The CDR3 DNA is TGTGCCACCAGCGAGGGGACTAGCGGGGGAAATGAGCAGTTCTTC.

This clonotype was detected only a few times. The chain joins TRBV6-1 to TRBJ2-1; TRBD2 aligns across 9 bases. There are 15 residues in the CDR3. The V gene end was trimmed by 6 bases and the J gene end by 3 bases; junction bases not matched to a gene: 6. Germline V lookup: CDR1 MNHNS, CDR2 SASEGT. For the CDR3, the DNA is TGTGCCAGCAGAGAACTAGCGGGCCTCTACAATGAGCAGTTCTTC. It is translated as CASRELAGLYNEQFF.

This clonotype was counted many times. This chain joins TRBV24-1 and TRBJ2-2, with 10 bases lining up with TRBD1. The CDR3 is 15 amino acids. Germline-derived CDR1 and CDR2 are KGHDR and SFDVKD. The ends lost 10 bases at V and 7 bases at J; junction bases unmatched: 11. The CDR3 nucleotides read TGTGCCACGCAATCGGACAGGGGGTTGAGCGGGGAGCTGTTTTTT. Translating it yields CATQSDRGLSGELFF.

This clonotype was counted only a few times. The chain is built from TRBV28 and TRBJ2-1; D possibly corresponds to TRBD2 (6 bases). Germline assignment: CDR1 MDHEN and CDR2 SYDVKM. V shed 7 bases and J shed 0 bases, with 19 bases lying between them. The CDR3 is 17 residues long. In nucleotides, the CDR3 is TGTGCCAGCACCGATGGGGGGTTCTTGGGCTCCTACAATGAGCAGTTCTTC. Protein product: CASTDGGFLGSYNEQFF. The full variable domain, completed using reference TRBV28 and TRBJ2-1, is DVKVTQSSRYLVKRTGEKVFLECVQDMDHENMFWYRQDPGLGLRLIYFSYDVKMKEKGDIPEGYSVSREKKERFSLILESASTNQTSMYLCASTDGGFLGSYNEQFFGPGTRLTVL.

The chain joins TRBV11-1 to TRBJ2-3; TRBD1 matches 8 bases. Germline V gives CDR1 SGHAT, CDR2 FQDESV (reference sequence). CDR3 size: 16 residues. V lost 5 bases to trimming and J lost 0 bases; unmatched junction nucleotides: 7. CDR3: CASSPRGRGSTDTQYF. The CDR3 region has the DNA TGTGCCAGCAGCCCCAGGGGGCGGGGCAGCACAGATACGCAGTATTTT. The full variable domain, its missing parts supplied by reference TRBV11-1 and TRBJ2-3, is EAEVAQSPRYKITEKSQAVAFWCDPISGHATLYWYRQILGQGPELLVQFQDESVVDDSQLPKDRFSAERLKGVDSTLKIQPAELGDSAMYLCASSPRGRGSTDTQYFGPGTRLTVL.

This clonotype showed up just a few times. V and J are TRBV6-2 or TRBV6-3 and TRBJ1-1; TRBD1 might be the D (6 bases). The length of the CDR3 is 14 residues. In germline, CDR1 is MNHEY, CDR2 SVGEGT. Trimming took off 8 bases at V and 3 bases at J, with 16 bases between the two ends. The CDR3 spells CASEGGRRDTEAFF. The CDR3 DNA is TGTGCCAGCGAGGGGGGGCGCCGGGACACTGAAGCTTTCTTT.

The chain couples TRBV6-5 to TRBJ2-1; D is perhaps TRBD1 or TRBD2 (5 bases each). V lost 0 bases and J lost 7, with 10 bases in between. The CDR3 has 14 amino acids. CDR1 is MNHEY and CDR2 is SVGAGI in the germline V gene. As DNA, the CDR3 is TGTGCCAGCAGTTACTCCCACGGGACGAATGAGCAGTTCTTC. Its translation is CASSYSHGTNEQFF.

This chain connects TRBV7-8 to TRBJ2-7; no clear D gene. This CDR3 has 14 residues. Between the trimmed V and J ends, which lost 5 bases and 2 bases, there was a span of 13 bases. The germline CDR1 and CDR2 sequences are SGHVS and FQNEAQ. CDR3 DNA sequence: TGTGCCAGCAGCCGGACGGGTTCGGCCTACGAGCAGTACGTC. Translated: CASSRTGSAYEQYV.

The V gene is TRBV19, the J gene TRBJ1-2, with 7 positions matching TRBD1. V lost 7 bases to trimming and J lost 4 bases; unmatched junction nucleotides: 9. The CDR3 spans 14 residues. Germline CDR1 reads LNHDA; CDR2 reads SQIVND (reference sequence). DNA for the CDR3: TGTGCCAGTACCACGACAGGGACCGGCTATGGCTACACCTTC. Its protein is CASTTTGTGYGYTF.